Sequencing of this TCR beta chain was carried out in a study of somatic mutations in cytotoxic T cells in rheumatoid arthritis. In its sample, this clone was seen once. Germline V CDR1 and CDR2: SEHNR, FQNEAQ (reference sequence). The ends lost 5 bases at V and 5 bases at J; junction bases unmatched: 11. This CDR3 is 15 amino acids long. Some clones are missing from TCRdb's copy, which holds only in-frame ones; the method was immunoSEQ multiplex PCR. The sample lists roughly 20,000 clones, about 83% occurring once. The receptor was isolated from an adult with rheumatoid arthritis. This sequence joins TRBV7-9 and TRBJ1-2, with 7 bases that match TRBD1. Sequenced input: CD8+ T cells sorted from blood. The CDR3 here is CASSPQGPGVYGYTF. Written as DNA, the CDR3 is TGTGCCAGCAGCCCACAGGGGCCAGGGGTATATGGCTACACCTTC.